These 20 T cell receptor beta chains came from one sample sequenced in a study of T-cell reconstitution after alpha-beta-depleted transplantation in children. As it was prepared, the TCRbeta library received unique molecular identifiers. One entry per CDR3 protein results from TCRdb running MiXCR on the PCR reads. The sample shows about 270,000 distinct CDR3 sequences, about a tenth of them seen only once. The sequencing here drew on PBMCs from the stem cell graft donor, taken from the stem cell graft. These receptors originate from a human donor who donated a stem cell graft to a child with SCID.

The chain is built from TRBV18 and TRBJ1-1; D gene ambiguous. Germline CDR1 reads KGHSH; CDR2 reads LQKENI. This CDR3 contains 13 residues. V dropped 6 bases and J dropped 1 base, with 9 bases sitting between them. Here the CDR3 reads CASSVKQNTEAFF. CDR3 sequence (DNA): TGTGCCAGCTCTGTCAAACAGAACACTGAAGCTTTCTTT.

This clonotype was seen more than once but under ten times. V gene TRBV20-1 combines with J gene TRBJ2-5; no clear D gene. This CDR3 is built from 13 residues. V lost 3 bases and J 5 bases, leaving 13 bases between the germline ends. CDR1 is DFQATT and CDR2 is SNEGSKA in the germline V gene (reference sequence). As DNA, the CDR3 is TGCAGTGCTAGGACTCTAGGTCTCGAGACCCAGTACTTC. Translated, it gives CSARTLGLETQYF.

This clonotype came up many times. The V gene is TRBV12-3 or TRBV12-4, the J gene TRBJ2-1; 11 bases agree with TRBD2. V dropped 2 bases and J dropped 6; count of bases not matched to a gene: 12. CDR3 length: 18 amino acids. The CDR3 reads CASSLPSGGISDSNEQFF. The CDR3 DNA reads TGTGCCAGCAGTTTACCTAGCGGGGGGATCTCAGACTCCAATGAGCAGTTCTTC.

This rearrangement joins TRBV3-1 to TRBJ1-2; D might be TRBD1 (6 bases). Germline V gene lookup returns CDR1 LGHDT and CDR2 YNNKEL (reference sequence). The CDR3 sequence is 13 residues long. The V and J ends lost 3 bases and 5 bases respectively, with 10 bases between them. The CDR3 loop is CASSQDSGYGYTF. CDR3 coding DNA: TGTGCCAGCAGCCAGGACAGTGGGTATGGCTACACCTTC.

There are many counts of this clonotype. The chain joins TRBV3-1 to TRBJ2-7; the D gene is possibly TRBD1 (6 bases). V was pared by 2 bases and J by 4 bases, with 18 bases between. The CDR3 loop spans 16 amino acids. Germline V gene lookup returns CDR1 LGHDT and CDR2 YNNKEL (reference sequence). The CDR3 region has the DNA TGTGCCAGCAGCCAAAACAGGGCGTCGGGGATATACGAGCAGTACTTC. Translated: CASSQNRASGIYEQYF.

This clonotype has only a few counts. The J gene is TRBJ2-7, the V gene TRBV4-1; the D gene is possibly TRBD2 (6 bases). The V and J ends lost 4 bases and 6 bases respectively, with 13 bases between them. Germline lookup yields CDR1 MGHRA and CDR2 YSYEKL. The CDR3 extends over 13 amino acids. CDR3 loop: CASSLGLGGEQYF. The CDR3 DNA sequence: TGCGCCAGCAGCCTAGGGTTGGGGGGCGAGCAGTACTTC.

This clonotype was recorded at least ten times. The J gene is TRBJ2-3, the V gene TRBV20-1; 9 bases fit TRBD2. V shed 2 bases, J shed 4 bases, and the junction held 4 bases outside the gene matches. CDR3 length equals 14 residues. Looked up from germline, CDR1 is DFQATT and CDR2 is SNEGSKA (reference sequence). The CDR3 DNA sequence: TGCAGTGCTAGAACGGCGGGGGGGGCAGATACGCAGTATTTT. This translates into CSARTAGGADTQYF.

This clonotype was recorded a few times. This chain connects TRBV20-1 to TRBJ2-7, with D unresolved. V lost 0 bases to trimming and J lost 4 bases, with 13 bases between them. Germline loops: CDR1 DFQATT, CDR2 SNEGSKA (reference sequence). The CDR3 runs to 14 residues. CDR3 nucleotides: TGCAGTGCTAGAGATTTCATAAGTGGGTACGAGCAGTACTTC. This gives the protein CSARDFISGYEQYF.

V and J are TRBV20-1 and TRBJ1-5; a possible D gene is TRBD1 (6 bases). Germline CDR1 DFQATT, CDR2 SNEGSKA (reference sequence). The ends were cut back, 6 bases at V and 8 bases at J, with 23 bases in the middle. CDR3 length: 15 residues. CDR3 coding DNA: TGCAGTGCCATCCGGGACGGGGGCCGATCTGAGCCCCAGCATTTT. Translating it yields CSAIRDGGRSEPQHF.

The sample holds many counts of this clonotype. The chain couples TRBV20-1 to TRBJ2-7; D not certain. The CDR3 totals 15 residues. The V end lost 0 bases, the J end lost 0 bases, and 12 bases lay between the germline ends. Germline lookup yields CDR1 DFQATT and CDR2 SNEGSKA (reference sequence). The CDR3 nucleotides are TGCAGTGCTAGAGATCTTAGGGTTAGCTCCTACGAGCAGTACTTC. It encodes CSARDLRVSSYEQYF.

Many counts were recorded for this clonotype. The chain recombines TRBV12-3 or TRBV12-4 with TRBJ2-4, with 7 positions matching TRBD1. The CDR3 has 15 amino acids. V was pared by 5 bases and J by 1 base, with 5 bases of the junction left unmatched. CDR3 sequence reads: CASSDRADAKNIQYF. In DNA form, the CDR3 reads TGTGCCAGCAGTGACAGGGCGGACGCCAAAAACATTCAGTACTTC.

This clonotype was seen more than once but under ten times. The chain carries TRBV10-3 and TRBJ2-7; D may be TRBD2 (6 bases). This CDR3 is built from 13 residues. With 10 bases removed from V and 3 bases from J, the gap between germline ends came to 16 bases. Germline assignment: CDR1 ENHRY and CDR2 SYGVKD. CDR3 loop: CATDGGSVYEQYF. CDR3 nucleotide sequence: TGTGCCACTGACGGGGGATCAGTCTACGAGCAGTACTTC.

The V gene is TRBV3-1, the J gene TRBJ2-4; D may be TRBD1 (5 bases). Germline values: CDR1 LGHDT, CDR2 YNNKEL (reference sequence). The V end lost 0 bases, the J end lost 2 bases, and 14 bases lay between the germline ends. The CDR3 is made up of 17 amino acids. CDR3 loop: CASSQEYGHRTKNIQYF. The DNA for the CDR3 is TGTGCCAGCAGCCAAGAATACGGACACCGAACCAAAAACATTCAGTACTTC.

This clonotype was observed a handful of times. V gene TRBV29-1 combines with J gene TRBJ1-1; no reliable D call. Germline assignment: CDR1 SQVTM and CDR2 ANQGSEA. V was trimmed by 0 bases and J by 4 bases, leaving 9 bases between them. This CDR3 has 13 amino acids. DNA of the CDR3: TGCAGCGTTGAAGATCTTGGGGTCACTGAAGCTTTCTTT. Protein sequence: CSVEDLGVTEAFF.

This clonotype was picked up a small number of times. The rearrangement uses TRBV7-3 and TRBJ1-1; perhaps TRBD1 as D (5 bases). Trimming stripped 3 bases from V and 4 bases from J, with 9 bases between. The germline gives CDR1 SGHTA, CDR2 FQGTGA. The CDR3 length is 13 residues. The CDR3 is CASSLRDATEAFF. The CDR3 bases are TGTGCCAGCAGCTTGAGGGACGCCACTGAAGCTTTCTTT.

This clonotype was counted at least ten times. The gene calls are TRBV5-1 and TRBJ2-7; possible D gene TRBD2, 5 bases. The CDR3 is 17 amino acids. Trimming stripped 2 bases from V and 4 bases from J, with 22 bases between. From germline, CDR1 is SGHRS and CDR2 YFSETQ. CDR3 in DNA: TGCGCCAGCAGCTTCTCGGGTCTTGACCGGAGGTCTTACGAGCAGTACTTC. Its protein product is CASSFSGLDRRSYEQYF.

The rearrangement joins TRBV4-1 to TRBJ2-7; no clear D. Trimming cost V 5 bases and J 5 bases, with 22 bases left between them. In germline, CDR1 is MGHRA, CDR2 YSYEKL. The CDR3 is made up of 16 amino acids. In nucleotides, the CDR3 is TGCGCCAGCAGCTCGACGCAGAATTCCCCGCCGCACGAGCAGTACTTC. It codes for CASSSTQNSPPHEQYF.

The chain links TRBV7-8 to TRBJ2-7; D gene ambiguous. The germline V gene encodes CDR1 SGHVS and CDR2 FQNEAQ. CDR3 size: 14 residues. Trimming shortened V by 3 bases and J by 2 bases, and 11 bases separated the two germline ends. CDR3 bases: TGTGCCAGCAGCTTCAACACCGAAACCTACGAGCAGTACTTC. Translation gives CASSFNTETYEQYF.

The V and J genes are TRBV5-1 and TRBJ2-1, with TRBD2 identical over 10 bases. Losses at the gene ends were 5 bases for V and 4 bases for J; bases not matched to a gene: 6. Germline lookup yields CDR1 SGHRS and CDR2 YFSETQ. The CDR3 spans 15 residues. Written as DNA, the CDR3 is TGCGCCAGCAGGCCGACTAGCGGGCCTTACAATGAGCAGTTCTTC. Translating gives CASRPTSGPYNEQFF.

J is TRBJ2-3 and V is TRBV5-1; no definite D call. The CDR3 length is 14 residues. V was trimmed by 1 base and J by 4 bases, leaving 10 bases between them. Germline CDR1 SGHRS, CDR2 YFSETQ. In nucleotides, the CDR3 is TGCGCCAGCAGCTTGAACCCATCCCCAGATACGCAGTATTTT. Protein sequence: CASSLNPSPDTQYF.